This T cell receptor beta chain stems from a study of blood T cell repertoires in COVID-19. Overall study: Samples representing acute and convalescent COVID-19 were sourced from the United States, Italy and Spain.

Produced via immunoSEQ multiplex PCR; TCRdb's table is partial and in-frame only. This table holds 70,000 or so clones, about 83% found once. The V gene's germline CDR1 is LGHDT and CDR2 YNNKEL (reference sequence). V was clipped by 6 bases and J by 7 bases, with 18 bases between them. The CDR3 totals 14 residues. The sample taken for sequencing was peripheral blood. The genes are TRBV3-1 (or the pseudogene TRBV3-2) and TRBJ1-2; no clear D. The sequence was obtained from a woman between 55 and 75 years old with acute or convalescent COVID-19. In DNA, the CDR3 is TGTGCCAGCAGACCCGCGACGGACTCCGGTGGCTACACCTTC. It specifies CASRPATDSGGYTF.